In this sample, the clone carrying this T cell receptor (beta chain) turned up once. A read error may explain this, as a much larger clone is one base away. HTBI primers from iRepertoire and Arm-PCR of CDR3 regions yielded the TCR beta libraries. TCRdb analysed the multiplex PCR reads with MiXCR anew, one entry per CDR3 protein. The sample lists roughly 610,000 distinct CDR3 sequences; about 15% were seen once. Time point reported: newly diagnosed GD, antithyroid drugs for less than 3 months. RNA extracted from PBMCs served as the sequencing template. Diagnoses of Graves' disease were made by American Thyroid Association guidelines. This sample is part of a study of regulatory T cells in long-lasting Graves disease. These data are also associated with another study on T cells in Graves' hyperthyroidism and ophthalmopathy. In that study: Thyroid ultrasound and orbital computed tomography, with clinical symptoms and serum thyroxine and TRAb, informed diagnoses. Using the HTBI primer set, a first-round RT-PCR was run on the TCR CDR3.

The sample was peripheral blood mononuclear cells (PBMCs), taken at new diagnosis, from a patient treated with antithyroid drugs. The clonotype was recovered from a woman aged 25 to 45 with Graves disease.

The DNA of the CDR3 is TGTGCCAGCCCTCCGGGCACAGCGGGAGATACGCAGGATTTT. This codes for CASPPGTAGDTQDF. The chain employs TRBV2 and TRBJ2-3; 8 positions match TRBD2. Germline CDR1 is SNHLY and CDR2 is FYNNEI. This CDR3 is 14 amino acids long.